Listed below are T cell receptor beta chains from one sample, sequenced in a study of vaccination effects on CD4 cells after COVID-19. Their antigens remain unidentified. The method was immunoSEQ multiplex PCR; TCRdb's version includes in-frame clones alone and lacks a portion of them. The sample shows 55,000 to 80,000 clones, roughly three quarters of them seen only once. The sequences come from CD4+ T cells from PBMCs cultured with HCoV-OC43 spike peptides, collected before COVID-19 vaccination. These receptors were taken from a human donor who received a COVID-19 vaccine. Each CDR3 is given with its conserved first and last residue. The order of the fields is J gene, clone size, D gene, V gene, CDR3 protein, CDR3 DNA. A D gene is named only where the DNA matches it firmly. Rows may omit the clone size; those that give it use once, few, many or a size class.

j_gene: TRBJ2-3
abundance: .
d_gene: .
v_gene: TRBV7-2
CDR3aa: CASSLGLDTQYF
CDR3nt: TGTGCCAGCAGCTTAGGGCTAGATACGCAGTATTTT

j_gene: TRBJ2-6
abundance: .
d_gene: .
v_gene: TRBV5-1
CDR3aa: CASSSVITGANVLTF
CDR3nt: TGCGCCAGCAGCTCCGTTATTACTGGGGCCAACGTCCTGACTTTC

j_gene: TRBJ2-1
abundance: .
d_gene: TRBD1
v_gene: TRBV15
CDR3aa: CATSRGGQGHSYNEQFF
CDR3nt: TGTGCCACCAGCAGAGGCGGACAGGGGCACTCCTACAATGAGCAGTTCTTC

j_gene: TRBJ1-3
abundance: .
d_gene: TRBD1
v_gene: TRBV15
CDR3aa: CATSGQASGNTIYF
CDR3nt: TGTGCCACCAGCGGACAGGCCTCTGGAAACACCATATATTTT

j_gene: TRBJ1-1
abundance: .
d_gene: .
v_gene: TRBV7-3
CDR3aa: CASSLIGGARTEAFF
CDR3nt: TGTGCCAGCAGCTTAATTGGGGGGGCGCGCACTGAAGCTTTCTTT

j_gene: TRBJ1-1
abundance: .
d_gene: .
v_gene: TRBV30
CDR3aa: CAWSGFWGNTEAFF
CDR3nt: TGTGCCTGGAGTGGTTTCTGGGGGAACACTGAAGCTTTCTTT

j_gene: TRBJ1-1
abundance: .
d_gene: .
v_gene: TRBV4-1
CDR3aa: CASSQERANTEAFF
CDR3nt: TGCGCCAGCAGCCAAGAACGGGCGAACACTGAAGCTTTCTTT

j_gene: TRBJ1-1
abundance: .
d_gene: .
v_gene: TRBV5-8
CDR3aa: CASPNRGVGLNTEAFF
CDR3nt: TGTGCCAGCCCTAATCGTGGGGTTGGATTGAACACTGAAGCTTTCTTT

j_gene: TRBJ1-2
abundance: .
d_gene: .
v_gene: TRBV29-1
CDR3aa: CSVLTGYGYTF
CDR3nt: TGCAGCGTTCTGACAGGATATGGCTACACCTTC

j_gene: TRBJ1-4
abundance: few
d_gene: .
v_gene: TRBV5-1
CDR3aa: CASSLGGANEKLFF
CDR3nt: TGCGCCAGCAGCTTGGGAGGGGCTAATGAAAAACTGTTTTTT

j_gene: TRBJ2-3
abundance: .
d_gene: .
v_gene: TRBV7-3
CDR3aa: CASSSARGRGTTDTQYF
CDR3nt: TGTGCCAGCAGCTCAGCTCGGGGGCGGGGGACCACAGATACGCAGTATTTT